This TCR beta chain came from a study of T cells in Graves' hyperthyroidism and ophthalmopathy. Diagnosis of hyperthyroidism was new in patients aged 18 to 65, and its duration was under 2 months. The ends were cut back, 1 base at V and 5 bases at J, with 9 bases in the middle. CDR3 size: 13 residues. Germline loops: CDR1 LGHDT, CDR2 YNNKEL (reference sequence). Amplified TCR beta CDR3 regions derived from RNA transcripts. The HTBI primer set drove a first-round RT-PCR of the TCR CDR3. TCRdb re-derived calls from the multiplex PCR reads in MiXCR, one entry per CDR3 protein. The data hold about 480,000 distinct CDR3 sequences, with 13% to 15% observed a single time. Many counts were recorded for this clonotype.

The source of this sequence is a woman younger than 35 with Graves' hyperthyroidism. The chain couples TRBV3-1 to TRBJ2-7, with D possibly being TRBD2 (5 bases). Material: blood. CDR3: CASSQVTRDEQYF. The CDR3 coding sequence is TGTGCCAGCAGCCAAGTCACGCGGGACGAGCAGTACTTC.